This section outlines one TCR beta chain sequence together with its context. This CDR3 has 13 residues. Germline loops: CDR1 MNHNS, CDR2 SASEGT. Trimming took off 1 base at V and 11 bases at J, with 14 bases between the two ends. In the naive CD8 group, cells lacked CD45RO and were positively selected for CCR7, so terminally differentiated effector memory CD45RA+ cells were left out. Donors comprised only Caucasian adults living in Nashville, Tennessee. Clones were sequenced by immunoSEQ multiplex PCR, and TCRdb holds only the in-frame ones, with some missing. Here the sample spans 2 million to 2.5 million clones, about 95% being singletons. These data come from a study of shared clonotypes between healthy human individuals. For the study at large: Each donor's CD4 naive and CD4 memory cells filled three plates apiece, CD8 naive two, and CD8 memory one.

Sample: naive CD8+ T cells sorted from blood. The rearrangement uses TRBV6-1 and TRBJ2-5; D remains unclear. The clonotype was recovered from a man aged 18 to 29 in good health. The CDR3 bases are TGTGCCAGCAGTGAAGGTTCTCCCGCAGAGCAGTACTTC. It specifies CASSEGSPAEQYF.